This T cell receptor (beta chain) was recovered during a study of blood T cell repertoires in COVID-19. Study information: Spain, Italy and the United States supplied samples that represented acute and convalescent COVID-19. Sources were T cells, B-cell-depleted T cells, or PBMCs; the material itself was cDNA or gDNA.

In the original analysis: Using reference gene primer amplification, nucleated cell counts were estimated. The repertoire was sequenced with immunoSEQ multiplex PCR; TCRdb's copy has only in-frame clones and lacks some. The V and J calls and the clone size are those of that table, but D and trimming were determined from the DNA. The sample has roughly 100,000 clones, roughly four fifths seen once. Sequenced input: peripheral blood. This clonotype was obtained from a man aged 60 to 69 with acute or convalescent COVID-19.

The CDR3 protein is CASSEYLPSQGDYGYTF. The CDR3 DNA reads TGTGCCAGCAGTGAATACCTCCCGTCACAGGGCGACTATGGCTACACCTTC. The chain is built from TRBV25-1 and TRBJ1-2, with D perhaps TRBD1 (6 bases). CDR1 and CDR2 (germline): MGHDK, SYGVNS. The CDR3 has 17 residues. V lost 0 bases and J 3 bases, leaving 17 bases between the germline ends.